Below are 4 T cell receptor beta chains sequenced from a single sample in a study of blood T cell repertoires in COVID-19. The assay was immunoSEQ multiplex PCR, and TCRdb's table has in-frame clones only and misses some. This sample has under 200,000 clones, with around two thirds found just once. Input material: peripheral blood. These receptors were collected from a woman aged 80 or older with acute or convalescent COVID-19.

J is TRBJ1-5 and V is TRBV7-9; 8 bases align to TRBD1. The V segment lost 1 base and the J segment 5 bases; nucleotides outside the gene matches: 4. This CDR3 contains 15 residues. The germline V gene has CDR1 SEHNR and CDR2 FQNEAQ (reference sequence). The CDR3 reads CASSLGTGIYQPQHF. DNA for the CDR3: TGTGCCAGCAGCTTAGGGACAGGGATATATCAGCCCCAGCATTTT.

CDR3 region: CASSRLTSGGTDTQYF. The CDR3 bases are TGTGCCAGCAGCCGTTTGACTAGCGGAGGCACAGATACGCAGTATTTT. The chain employs TRBV3-1 (or the pseudogene TRBV3-2) and TRBJ2-3, with 9 bases lining up with TRBD2. The germline V gene encodes CDR1 LGHDT and CDR2 YNNKEL (reference sequence). The CDR3 sequence is 16 residues long. The junction had 6 bases not matched to a gene; V was cut back by 4 bases and J by 1 base.

This clone has a single count. The same CDR3 can be traced to other DNA sequences in this sample. The rearrangement joins TRBV7-2 to TRBJ2-2, with TRBD2 matching over 13 bases. This CDR3 region has 18 residues. With V trimmed by 1 base and J by 0 bases, 2 bases remained unmatched. Germline CDR1 and CDR2: SGHTA and FQGNSA. As DNA, the CDR3 is TGTGCCAGCAGCTTAGAACTAGCGGGAGGGCCGAACACCGGGGAGCTGTTTTTT. This sequence encodes CASSLELAGGPNTGELFF.

The J gene is TRBJ1-1, the V gene TRBV7-9; D gene ambiguous. Trimming pared 2 bases from V and 2 bases from J, leaving 6 bases between. Germline-derived CDR1 and CDR2 are SEHNR and FQNEAQ (reference sequence). The CDR3 contains 13 residues. CDR3 DNA: TGTGCCAGCAGCTTAAACAGCAACACTGAAGCTTTCTTT. Protein: CASSLNSNTEAFF.